This T cell receptor (beta chain) stems from a study of CD8+ T cells in alopecia areata. Study-wide findings and caveats: Throughout tofacitinib, many expanded lesional clones continued to persist in scalp and blood. More clonal than normal scalp was lesional scalp, particularly alopecia totalis/universalis.

As for this clone: Its antigen is unidentified.

Regarding treatment: oral pan-JAK inhibitor, 5-10 mg twice daily. Peripheral blood, together with lesional scalp punch biopsies, was collected from alopecia areata patients. As the sequencing template, cDNA was produced by extracting RNA and reverse transcribing it. This table comes from immunoSEQ multiplex PCR, and its TCRdb copy is limited to in-frame clones, with some not included. The sample includes approximately 190,000 clones, 58% of them seen just once. V lost 0 bases and J 3 bases, leaving 10 bases between the germline ends. The CDR3 has 14 amino acids. In germline, CDR1 is SGDLS, CDR2 YYNGEE.

The source was CD4+ T cells sorted from blood, collected at week 24, from a patient treated with tofacitinib. The receptor was derived from a human donor with alopecia areata. V and J are TRBV9 and TRBJ2-7; the D gene is possibly TRBD2 (6 bases). In nucleotides, the CDR3 is TGTGCCAGCAGCGTAGGCTGGGAGGACTACGAGCAGTACTTC. Protein sequence: CASSVGWEDYEQYF.